This TCR beta chain originates from a study of blood T cell repertoires in COVID-19. Across the study: Both acute and convalescent COVID-19 samples were obtained from the United States, Italy and Spain. T cells, B-cell-depleted T cells, or PBMCs supplied cDNA or gDNA.

The V end was cut by 2 bases, the J end by 5 bases, with 12 bases between. This CDR3 contains 14 residues. From germline, CDR1 is MDHEN and CDR2 SYDVKM. Original analysis: Cell counts per sample came from amplifying reference gene primers. Using immunoSEQ multiplex PCR, the repertoire was profiled, and TCRdb retains in-frame clones only, with some absent. V, J and clone size are taken as reported in that table, and D and trimming were inferred from the DNA itself. Among approximately 100,000 clones, approximately 69% were seen once, and the ten largest hold around 6.3%. The chain carries TRBV28 and TRBJ1-2; no definite D call. The material sequenced was peripheral blood. This clonotype was sampled from a man older than 75 with acute or convalescent COVID-19. In nucleotides, the CDR3 is TGTGCCAGCAGTTTAGTACAGAATTCTTATGGCTACACCTTC. This sequence encodes CASSLVQNSYGYTF.